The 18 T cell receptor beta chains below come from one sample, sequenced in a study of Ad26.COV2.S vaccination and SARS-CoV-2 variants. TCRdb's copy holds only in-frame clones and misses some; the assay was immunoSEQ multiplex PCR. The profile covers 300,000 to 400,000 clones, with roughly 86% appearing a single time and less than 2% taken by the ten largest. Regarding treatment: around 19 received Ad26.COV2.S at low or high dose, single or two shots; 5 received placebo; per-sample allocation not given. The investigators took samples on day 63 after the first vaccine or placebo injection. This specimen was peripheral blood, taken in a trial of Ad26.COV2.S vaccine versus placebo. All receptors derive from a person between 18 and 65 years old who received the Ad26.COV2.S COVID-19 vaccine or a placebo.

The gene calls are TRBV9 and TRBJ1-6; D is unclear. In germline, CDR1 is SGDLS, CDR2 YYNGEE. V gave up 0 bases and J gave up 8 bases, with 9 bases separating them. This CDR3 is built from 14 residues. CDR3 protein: CASSVEEVYSPLHF. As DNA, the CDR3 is TGTGCCAGCAGCGTAGAGGAGGTTTATTCACCCCTCCACTTT.

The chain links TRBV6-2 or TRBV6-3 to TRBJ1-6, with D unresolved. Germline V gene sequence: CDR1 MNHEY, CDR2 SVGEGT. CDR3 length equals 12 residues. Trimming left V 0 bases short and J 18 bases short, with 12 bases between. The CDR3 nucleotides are TGTGCCAGCAGTTACTCGGCTGAGTTCTCCCACTTT. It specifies CASSYSAEFSHF.

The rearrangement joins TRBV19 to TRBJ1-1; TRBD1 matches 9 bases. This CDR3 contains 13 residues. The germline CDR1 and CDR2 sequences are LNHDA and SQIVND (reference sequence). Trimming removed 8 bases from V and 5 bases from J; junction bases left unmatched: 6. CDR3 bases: TGTGCCAGTGAGGGACAGGGTCGAACTGAAGCTTTCTTT. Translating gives CASEGQGRTEAFF.

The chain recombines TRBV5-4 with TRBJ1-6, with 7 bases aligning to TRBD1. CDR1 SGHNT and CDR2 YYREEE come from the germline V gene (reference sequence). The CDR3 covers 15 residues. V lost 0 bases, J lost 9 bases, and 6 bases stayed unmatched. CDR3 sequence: CASSLEGAIGSPLHF. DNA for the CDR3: TGTGCCAGCAGCTTGGAGGGGGCTATTGGTTCACCCCTCCACTTT. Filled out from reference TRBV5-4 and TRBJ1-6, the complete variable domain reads ETGVTQSPTHLIKTRGQQVTLRCSSQSGHNTVSWYQQALGQGPQFIFQYYREEENGRGNFPPRFSGLQFPNYSSELNVNALELDDSALYLCASSLEGAIGSPLHFGNGTRLTVT.

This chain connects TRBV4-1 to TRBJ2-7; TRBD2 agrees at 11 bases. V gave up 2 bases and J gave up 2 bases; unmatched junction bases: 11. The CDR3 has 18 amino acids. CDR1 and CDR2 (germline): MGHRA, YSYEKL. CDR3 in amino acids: CASSQRNPSGGLPYEQYF. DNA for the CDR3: TGCGCCAGCAGCCAACGAAACCCTAGCGGGGGGCTCCCCTACGAGCAGTACTTC.

The CDR3 nucleotides are TGTGCCTGGCGGTCACAGCTCATCTCTGGAAACACCATATATTTT. Translating it yields CAWRSQLISGNTIYF. The chain combines TRBV30 with TRBJ1-3, with unresolved D. The CDR3 runs 15 residues. Germline V gene lookup returns CDR1 GTSNPN and CDR2 SVGIG (reference sequence). V dropped 5 bases and J dropped 0 bases, with 14 bases sitting between them.

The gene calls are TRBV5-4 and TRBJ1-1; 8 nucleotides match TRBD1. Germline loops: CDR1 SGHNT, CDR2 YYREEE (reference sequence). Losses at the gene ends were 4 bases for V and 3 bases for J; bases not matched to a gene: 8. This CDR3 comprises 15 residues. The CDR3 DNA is TGTGCCAGCAGCCCTAAACAGGGGGTGTACACTGAAGCTTTCTTT. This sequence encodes CASSPKQGVYTEAFF.

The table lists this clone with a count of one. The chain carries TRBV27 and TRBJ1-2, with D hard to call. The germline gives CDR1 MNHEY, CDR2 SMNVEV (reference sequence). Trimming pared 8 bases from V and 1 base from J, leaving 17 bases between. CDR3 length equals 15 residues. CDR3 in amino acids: CASYTTTVGNYGYTF. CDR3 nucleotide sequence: TGTGCCAGCTACACCACTACGGTAGGTAACTATGGCTACACCTTC.

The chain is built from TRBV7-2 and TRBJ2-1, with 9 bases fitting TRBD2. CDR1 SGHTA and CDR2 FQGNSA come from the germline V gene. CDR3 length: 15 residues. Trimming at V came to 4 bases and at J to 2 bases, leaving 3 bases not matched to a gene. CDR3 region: CASSSLAGPYNEQFF. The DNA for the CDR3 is TGTGCCAGCAGCTCCCTAGCGGGGCCCTACAATGAGCAGTTCTTC.

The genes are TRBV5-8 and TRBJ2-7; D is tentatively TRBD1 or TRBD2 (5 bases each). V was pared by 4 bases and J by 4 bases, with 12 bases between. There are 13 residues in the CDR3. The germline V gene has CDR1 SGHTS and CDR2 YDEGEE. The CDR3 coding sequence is TGTGCCAGCAGCCTTGGGGGTATTTACGAGCAGTACTTC. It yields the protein CASSLGGIYEQYF. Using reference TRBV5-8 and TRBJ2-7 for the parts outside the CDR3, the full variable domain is EAGVTQSPTHLIKTRGQQATLRCSPISGHTSVYWYQQALGLGLQFLLWYDEGEERNRGNFPPRFSGRQFPNYSSELNVNALELEDSALYLCASSLGGIYEQYFGPGTRLTVT.

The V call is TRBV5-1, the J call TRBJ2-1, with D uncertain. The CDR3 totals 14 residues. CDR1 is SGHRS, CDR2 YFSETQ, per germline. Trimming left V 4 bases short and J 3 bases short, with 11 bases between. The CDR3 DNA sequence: TGCGCCAGCAGCATAAGTGGCCGCTACAATGAGCAGTTCTTC. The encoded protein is CASSISGRYNEQFF.

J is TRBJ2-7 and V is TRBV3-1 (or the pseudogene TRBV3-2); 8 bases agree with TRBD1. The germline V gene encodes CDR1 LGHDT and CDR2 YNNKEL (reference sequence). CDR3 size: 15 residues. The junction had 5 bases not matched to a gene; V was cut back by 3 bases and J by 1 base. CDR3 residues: CASSQGQALSYEQYF. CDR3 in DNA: TGTGCCAGCAGCCAGGGACAGGCTCTATCCTACGAGCAGTACTTC.

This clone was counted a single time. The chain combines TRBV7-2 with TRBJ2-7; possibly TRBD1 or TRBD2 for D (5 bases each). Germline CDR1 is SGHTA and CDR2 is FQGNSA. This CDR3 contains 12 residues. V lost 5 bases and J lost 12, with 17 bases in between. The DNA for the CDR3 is TGTGCCAGCAGCCCGTTCAGGGACGAGTTGTACTTC. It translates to CASSPFRDELYF.

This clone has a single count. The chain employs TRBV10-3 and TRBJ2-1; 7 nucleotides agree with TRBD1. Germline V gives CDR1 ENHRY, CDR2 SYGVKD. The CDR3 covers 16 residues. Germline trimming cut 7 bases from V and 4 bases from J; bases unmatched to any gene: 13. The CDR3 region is CAIKSSGDRDYNEQFF. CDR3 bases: TGTGCCATCAAGAGTTCTGGGGACAGAGATTACAATGAGCAGTTCTTC.

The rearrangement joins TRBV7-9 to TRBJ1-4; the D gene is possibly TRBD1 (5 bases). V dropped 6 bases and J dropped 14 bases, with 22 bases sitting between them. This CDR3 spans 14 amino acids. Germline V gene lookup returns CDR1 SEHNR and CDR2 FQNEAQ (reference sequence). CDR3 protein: CASSPEGRGRVLFF. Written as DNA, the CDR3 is TGTGCCAGCAGTCCCGAGGGGCGAGGGCGGGTGCTGTTTTTT.

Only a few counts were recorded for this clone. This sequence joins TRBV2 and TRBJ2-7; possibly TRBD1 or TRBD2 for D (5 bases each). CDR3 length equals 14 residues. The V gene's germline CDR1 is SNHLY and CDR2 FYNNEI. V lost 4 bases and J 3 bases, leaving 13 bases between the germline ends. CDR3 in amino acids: CASSVGGEGYEQYF. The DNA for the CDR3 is TGTGCCAGCAGTGTTGGGGGTGAGGGCTACGAGCAGTACTTC.

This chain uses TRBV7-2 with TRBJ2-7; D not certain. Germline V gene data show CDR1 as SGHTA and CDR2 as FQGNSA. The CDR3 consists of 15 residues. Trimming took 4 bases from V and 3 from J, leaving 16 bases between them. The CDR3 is CASSSSGRMLYEQYF. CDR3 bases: TGTGCCAGCAGCTCCTCCGGACGGATGCTCTACGAGCAGTACTTC.

The DNA for the CDR3 is TGCGCCAGCACTTCTGGGTCCGGCCCCAAAAAACTGTTTTTT. Encoded protein: CASTSGSGPKKLFF. V gene TRBV4-1 combines with J gene TRBJ1-4; no clear D. Germline-derived CDR1 and CDR2 are MGHRA and YSYEKL. The CDR3 consists of 14 residues. V lost 7 bases and J 9 bases, leaving 18 bases between the germline ends.